What follows describes a single TCR beta chain. Its antigen is as yet unknown. The protocol was immunoSEQ multiplex PCR, while the TCRdb copy is restricted to in-frame clones and leaves out a portion. The sample has 120,000 to 150,000 clones; approximately 82% are singletons. Sample time point: baseline pretreatment blood. The sample's treatment: 15 Gy SBRT to primary tumor, nephrectomy 4 weeks later. After SBRT, blood was collected at 2 and 4 weeks, plus baseline. V lost 0 bases and J lost 7, with 6 bases in between. From germline, CDR1 is GTSNPN and CDR2 SVGIG (reference sequence). This CDR3 is built from 11 residues. This specimen belongs to a study of radiation and T cells in renal cell carcinoma. Study as a whole: Nephrectomy followed 15 Gy stereotactic body radiation by 4 weeks. Study-wide results and limits: No pretreatment tumor biopsies were available for baseline clonotypes. In blood, top tumor clones expanded by 2 weeks, shrinking by 4.

The receptor was isolated from a woman aged 45-60 years with renal cell carcinoma. Sequences were derived from blood, sampled from a patient whose treatment included radiotherapy and nephrectomy. The V and J genes are TRBV30 and TRBJ1-1; no clear D. CDR3 amino acids: CAWSVQDEAFF. The CDR3 bases are TGTGCCTGGAGTGTTCAGGATGAAGCTTTCTTT.